This entry is about one T cell receptor (beta chain). The antigen is unknown. This CDR3 region has 14 residues. Germline CDR1 and CDR2: SGHRS and YFSETQ. V trimming: 7 bases; J trimming: 6 bases; junction bases outside the gene matches: 9. Data came from immunoSEQ multiplex PCR; TCRdb stores just in-frame clones and leaves some out. The data contain 140,000 or so clones, roughly three quarters of them singletons. The record originates from a study of cytotoxic CD8 clonotypes in ibrutinib-treated CLL. Study in general: The patient breakdown showed roughly 10 relapsed/refractory and some 14 treatment-naive cases, with fewer than 18 IGHV unmutated. Mean per-sample yields comprised just over 250,000 productive templates and tens of thousands of productive rearrangements. General study findings and limits: Clonality was higher at ibrutinib response and returned toward baseline at progression.

The sample consisted of PBMCs, taken after 12 months of ibrutinib treatment. The chain is built from TRBV5-1 and TRBJ2-2; 7 bases line up with TRBD1. This receptor was obtained from a human donor with chronic lymphocytic leukemia. CDR3 in amino acids: CASHGTGAAGELFF. In DNA, the CDR3 is TGCGCCAGCCATGGAACAGGGGCGGCCGGGGAGCTGTTTTTT.